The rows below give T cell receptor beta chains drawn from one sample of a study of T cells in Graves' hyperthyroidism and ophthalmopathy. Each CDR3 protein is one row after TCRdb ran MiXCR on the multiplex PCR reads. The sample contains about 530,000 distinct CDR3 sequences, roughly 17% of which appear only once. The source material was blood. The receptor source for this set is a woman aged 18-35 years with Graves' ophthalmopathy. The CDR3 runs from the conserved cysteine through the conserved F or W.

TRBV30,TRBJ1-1,CAWTMGQGNTEAFF
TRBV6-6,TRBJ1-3,CASSYSRVSGNTIYF
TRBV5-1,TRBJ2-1,CASSLEGSNEQFF
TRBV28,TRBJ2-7,CASSPPGVPYEQYF
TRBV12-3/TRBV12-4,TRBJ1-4,CASSHGTVINEKLFF
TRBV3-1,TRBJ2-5,CASSQALAGEETQYF
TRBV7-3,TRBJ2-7,CASSFYICSAKSSGDRGYEQYF
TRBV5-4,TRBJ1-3,CASSPGPPKPLFSGNTIYF
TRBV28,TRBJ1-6,CASSQTTPGQGDYNSPLHF
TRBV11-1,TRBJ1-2,CASSSGTGRIGSGYTF
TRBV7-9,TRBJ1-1,CASSFPPPRDTEAFF
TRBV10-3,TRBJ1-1,CAISGLNTEAFF
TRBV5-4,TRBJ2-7,CASSRQGTVEQYF
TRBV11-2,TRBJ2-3,CASSSTVGVGTDTQYF
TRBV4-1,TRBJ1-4,CASSHVWEGGEKLFF
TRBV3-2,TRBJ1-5,CASSQNSNQPQHF
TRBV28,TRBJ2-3,CALTRAGGPGDTQYF